The 18 T cell receptor beta chains reported below all come from one sample, sequenced in a study of CD8 T cells in ankylosing spondylitis. No antigen is known for these receptors. Points from the study as a whole: The study identified a TCR beta motif of about eight highly homologous variants that appeared characteristic of ankylosing spondylitis blood.

TCRdb ran MiXCR on the 5' RACE reads and lists one entry per CDR3 protein. The top ten clones hold about 15% of a sample with fewer than 400,000 distinct CDR3 sequences, 20% to 25% of them seen once. The sample comprised blood, either unsorted or a sorted T cell fraction (not recorded which). All receptors derive from a male donor with ankylosing spondylitis.

The chain has TRBV29-1 and TRBJ1-5; D remains ambiguous. V was shortened by 5 bases and J by 2 bases, with 7 bases between the two germline ends. CDR1 SQVTM and CDR2 ANQGSEA come from the germline V gene. The CDR3 consists of 12 residues. The CDR3 DNA follows: TGCAGCGTTTCGTCGGGCAATCAGCCCCAGCATTTT. Encoded protein: CSVSSGNQPQHF. The full variable domain, rest sourced from reference TRBV29-1 and TRBJ1-5, is SAVISQKPSRDICQRGTSLTIQCQVDSQVTMMFWYRQQPGQSLTLIATANQGSEATYESGFVIDKFPISRPNLTFSTLTVSNMSPEDSSIYLCSVSSGNQPQHFGDGTRLSIL.

The table lists this clonotype with a few counts. This rearrangement joins TRBV28 to TRBJ1-4; 9 bases map to TRBD1. The CDR3 consists of 13 residues. The V gene's germline CDR1 is MDHEN and CDR2 SYDVKM. V shed 7 bases, J shed 7 bases, and the junction held 4 bases outside the gene matches. Here the CDR3 DNA reads TGTGCCAGCAAGGACAGGGGTACTGAAAAACTGTTTTTT. Residues: CASKDRGTEKLFF.

The V and J genes are TRBV6-5 and TRBJ2-1; 8 bases map to TRBD1. Germline V lookup: CDR1 MNHEY, CDR2 SVGAGI. With V trimmed by 4 bases and J by 2 bases, 1 base remained unmatched. CDR3 length equals 14 residues. The CDR3 bases are TGTGCCAGCAGTTCGGGACAGGCCTACAATGAGCAGTTCTTC. It specifies CASSSGQAYNEQFF.

The chain recombines TRBV9 with TRBJ1-3, with a weak D call TRBD1 (6 bases). This CDR3 has 16 amino acids. Germline loops: CDR1 SGDLS, CDR2 YYNGEE. V lost 7 bases to trimming and J lost 7 bases, with 24 bases between them. CDR3 residues: CASGGPVGGLWNTIYF. DNA of the CDR3: TGTGCCAGCGGAGGTCCGGTGGGGGGCTTGTGGAACACCATATATTTT.

The V and J genes are TRBV20-1 and TRBJ2-5; D uncertain. Between the trimmed V and J ends, which lost 3 bases and 3 bases, there was a span of 8 bases. CDR3 length: 12 amino acids. Germline V gene data show CDR1 as DFQATT and CDR2 as SNEGSKA (reference sequence). CDR3 protein: CSARVQKETQYF. Here the CDR3 DNA reads TGCAGTGCTAGGGTCCAGAAAGAGACCCAGTACTTC.

The V gene is TRBV7-2, the J gene TRBJ2-1; possibly TRBD2 for D (6 bases). Trimming removed 1 base at V and 6 bases at J, with 13 bases between. The CDR3 spans 15 residues. CDR1 is SGHTA and CDR2 is FQGNSA in the germline V gene. The CDR3 nucleotides are TGTGCCAGCAGCTTAGTGGGCGGGACGGGCAATGAGCAGTTCTTC. This sequence encodes CASSLVGGTGNEQFF.

This clonotype was counted many times. The genes are TRBV5-1 and TRBJ2-3; D call uncertain. This CDR3 has 15 residues. The germline V and J ends were trimmed by 0 bases and 4 bases, with 12 bases remaining between them. Germline CDR1 SGHRS, CDR2 YFSETQ. The CDR3: CASSLVPAVADTQYF. CDR3 coding DNA: TGCGCCAGCAGCTTGGTCCCGGCGGTAGCAGATACGCAGTATTTT.

The rearrangement joins TRBV5-1 to TRBJ2-7, with D hard to call. Germline V gives CDR1 SGHRS, CDR2 YFSETQ. The CDR3 covers 14 residues. Trimming removed 0 bases from V and 6 bases from J, with 13 bases in between. The CDR3 loop reads CASSLVGSYGEQYF. CDR3 coding DNA: TGCGCCAGCAGCTTGGTAGGCTCCTACGGCGAGCAGTACTTC.

The chain couples TRBV11-2 to TRBJ2-7; possibly TRBD1 for D (7 bases). CDR3 length equals 15 residues. Germline CDR1 reads SGHAT; CDR2 reads FQNNGV. Trimming removed 1 base at V and 3 bases at J, with 13 bases between. Written as DNA, the CDR3 is TGTGCCAGCAGCTTAGGGAGGGGGCGCATCTACGAGCAGTACTTC. Its translation is CASSLGRGRIYEQYF.

This rearrangement joins TRBV5-4 to TRBJ2-5; D perhaps matches TRBD1 (6 bases). Trimming pared 2 bases from V and 2 bases from J, leaving 13 bases between. Germline CDR1 and CDR2: SGHNT and YYREEE (reference sequence). CDR3 length equals 15 residues. CDR3 nucleotides: TGTGCCAGCAGCTTACAACAGGGTGGTCAAGAGACCCAGTACTTC. Its protein product is CASSLQQGGQETQYF.

This clonotype was recorded a few times. V gene TRBV20-1 combines with J gene TRBJ2-1; D is ambiguous. V lost 6 bases, J lost 4 bases, and 13 bases lay in between. The CDR3 is 13 amino acids. The germline CDR1 and CDR2 sequences are DFQATT and SNEGSKA (reference sequence). This CDR3 reads CSAIAARYNEQFF. DNA of the CDR3: TGCAGTGCCATTGCGGCCAGATACAATGAGCAGTTCTTC.

This clonotype showed up just once. One end of the junction varies from germline; a read error may be responsible. The V call is TRBV7-2, the J call TRBJ2-5; D remains ambiguous. The CDR3 is 11 amino acids. Germline CDR1 and CDR2: SGHTA and FQGNSA. This CDR3 reads CASSPQETQCF. The CDR3 DNA reads TGTGCCAGCAGCCCTCAAGAGACCCAGTGCTTC. Together with reference TRBV7-2 and TRBJ2-5, the CDR3 gives the full variable domain: GAGVSQSPSNKVTEKGKDVELRCDPISGHTALYWYRQSLGQGLEFLIYFQGNSAPDKSGLPSDRFSAERTGGSVSTLTIQRTQQEDSAVYLCASSPQETQCFGPGTRLLVL.

The chain couples TRBV20-1 to TRBJ1-6, with a possible D match to TRBD1 (6 bases). Germline V lookup: CDR1 DFQATT, CDR2 SNEGSKA (reference sequence). The CDR3 spans 13 residues. V was cut by 3 bases and J by 8 bases, with 11 bases left in between. CDR3 protein: CSASRDNDSPLHF. The CDR3 coding sequence is TGCAGTGCTAGCCGGGACAACGATTCACCCCTCCACTTT.

CDR3 bases: TGCAGCGTTTTACACTCCTACGAGCAGTACTTC. Amino acids: CSVLHSYEQYF. This chain links TRBV29-1 with TRBJ2-7; no clear D. V dropped 5 bases and J dropped 0 bases, with 5 bases sitting between them. CDR1 SQVTM and CDR2 ANQGSEA come from the germline V gene. This CDR3 is 11 amino acids long.

A few counts support this clonotype. In nucleotides, the CDR3 is TGCGCCAGCAGCGTCCACCTCAGGGTTGGTGGTTCTGGGGCCAACGTCCTGACTTTC. It encodes CASSVHLRVGGSGANVLTF. The V call is TRBV5-1, the J call TRBJ2-6, with D possibly TRBD1 on 5 matching bases. Germline V gives CDR1 SGHRS, CDR2 YFSETQ. This CDR3 has 19 residues. V was clipped by 4 bases and J by 1 base, with 21 bases between them.

The rearrangement uses TRBV5-1 and TRBJ1-1; no clear D. Trimming cost V 1 base and J 1 base, with 8 bases left between them. The V gene's germline CDR1 is SGHRS and CDR2 YFSETQ. The CDR3 has 14 amino acids. CDR3 nucleotides: TGCGCCAGCAGCTTGAGAATACAGAACACTGAAGCTTTCTTT. Translated, it gives CASSLRIQNTEAFF.

At least ten counts were recorded for this clonotype. The V call is TRBV5-1, the J call TRBJ2-7; TRBD1 matches 7 bases. After removal of 3 bases from V and 2 bases from J, the junction contained 2 bases not matched to a gene. Germline V CDR1 and CDR2: SGHRS, YFSETQ. The CDR3 totals 13 residues. The CDR3 bases are TGCGCCAGCAGCTCGGGACAGACCTACGAGCAGTACTTC. This gives the protein CASSSGQTYEQYF. Together with reference TRBV5-1 and TRBJ2-7, the CDR3 gives the full variable domain: KAGVTQTPRYLIKTRGQQVTLSCSPISGHRSVSWYQQTPGQGLQFLFEYFSETQRNKGNFPGRFSGRQFSNSRSEMNVSTLELGDSALYLCASSSGQTYEQYFGPGTRLTVT.

This clonotype occurred a few times. Here the CDR3 reads CSAFSGANTGELFF. The CDR3 DNA follows: TGCAGTGCTTTCTCGGGCGCGAACACCGGGGAGCTGTTTTTT. The chain carries TRBV20-1 and TRBJ2-2; D unclear. In germline, CDR1 is DFQATT, CDR2 SNEGSKA (reference sequence). The CDR3 is 14 amino acids. V dropped 5 bases and J dropped 0 bases, with 10 bases sitting between them.